The clone carrying this T cell receptor beta chain was picked up one time. The data derive from a study of T cell changes during pregnancy in multiple sclerosis. The assay was immunoSEQ multiplex PCR, and TCRdb's table has in-frame clones only and misses some. The data hold 20,000 to 25,000 clones, with about 89% observed a single time. V lost 5 bases to trimming and J lost 2 bases; unmatched junction nucleotides: 7. Germline V gene data show CDR1 as MDHEN and CDR2 as SYDVKM. CDR3 length: 18 residues. The sequence came from a female donor in good health, enrolled as a control in a pregnancy study. V and J are TRBV28 and TRBJ2-3, with 16 bases fitting TRBD2. Sample: CD8+ T cells from peripheral blood mononuclear cells, taken in the first trimester of pregnancy. The CDR3, as DNA: TGTGCCAGCAGTCCTCCCGGGACTAGCGGGGGGGACACAGATACGCAGTATTTT. It specifies CASSPPGTSGGDTDTQYF.